Presented here are 30 T cell receptor beta chains from one specimen sequenced in a study of blood T cell repertoires in COVID-19. TCRdb's copy holds only in-frame clones and misses some; the assay was immunoSEQ multiplex PCR. The table lists 170,000 or so clones, roughly 88% of them singletons. Sequenced: peripheral blood. These receptors were obtained from a woman aged 55 to 70 with acute or convalescent COVID-19.

This chain joins TRBV3-1 (or the pseudogene TRBV3-2) and TRBJ2-1; tentatively, D is TRBD1 (5 bases). The CDR3 is 15 residues long. V was trimmed by 0 bases and J by 6 bases, leaving 12 bases between them. Germline CDR1 and CDR2: LGHDT and YNNKEL (reference sequence). For the CDR3, the DNA is TGTGCCAGCAGCCAAGATCGACAGCCAGCCAATGAGCAGTTCTTC. Protein: CASSQDRQPANEQFF.

This rearrangement joins TRBV14 to TRBJ2-1; TRBD2 matches 13 bases. With 3 bases clipped from V and 7 bases from J, the junction kept 12 bases outside the gene matches. This CDR3 spans 18 amino acids. Per the germline V gene, CDR1 is SGHDN and CDR2 is FVKESK. CDR3 sequence reads: CASSHSEGLAGHRNEQFF. CDR3 nucleotide sequence: TGTGCCAGCAGCCACTCAGAGGGACTAGCGGGGCACAGGAATGAGCAGTTCTTC.

This clone was found once. V usage is TRBV3-1 (or the pseudogene TRBV3-2) and J usage is TRBJ2-1, with D perhaps TRBD2 (6 bases). Trimming removed 0 bases at V and 5 bases at J, with 17 bases between. The CDR3 length is 17 residues. CDR1 and CDR2 (germline): LGHDT, YNNKEL (reference sequence). The CDR3 sequence: CASSQDLLRGADNEQFF. The CDR3 DNA follows: TGTGCCAGCAGCCAAGATCTGCTCCGCGGGGCCGACAATGAGCAGTTCTTC.

This chain links TRBV7-9 with TRBJ2-7; D gene ambiguous. CDR1 is SEHNR, CDR2 FQNEAQ, per germline (reference sequence). Trimming pared 5 bases from V and 5 bases from J, leaving 13 bases between. This CDR3 contains 13 residues. The CDR3 coding sequence is TGTGCCAGCAGCCTAACCCCCCCCAACGAGCAGTACTTC. It is translated as CASSLTPPNEQYF.

This chain links TRBV29-1 with TRBJ1-5; 12 positions agree with TRBD1. The germline gives CDR1 SQVTM, CDR2 ANQGSEA. Losses at the gene ends were 8 bases for V and 5 bases for J; bases not matched to a gene: 7. CDR3 length: 14 residues. CDR3 sequence (DNA): TGCAGCCAGGACCGGGACAGGGGGCATCAGCCCCAGCATTTT. Translating gives CSQDRDRGHQPQHF.

The rearrangement joins TRBV19 to TRBJ2-7, with a possible D match to TRBD2 (6 bases). Trimming removed 0 bases at V and 9 bases at J, with 15 bases between. The germline V gene has CDR1 LNHDA and CDR2 SQIVND (reference sequence). The CDR3 contains 14 residues. The CDR3: CASSIDSSGRGQYF. The CDR3 DNA is TGTGCCAGTAGTATAGATTCGAGCGGGCGCGGGCAGTACTTC. The full variable domain, completed using reference TRBV19 and TRBJ2-7, is DGGITQSPKYLFRKEGQNVTLSCEQNLNHDAMYWYRQDPGQGLRLIYYSQIVNDFQKGDIAEGYSVSREKKESFPLTVTSAQKNPTAFYLCASSIDSSGRGQYFGPGTRLTVT.

The chain couples TRBV7-2 to TRBJ2-3; 10 positions agree with TRBD2. The V and J ends lost 4 bases and 6 bases, in that order; junction bases with no gene match: 7. Per germline, CDR1 SGHTA and CDR2 FQGNSA. The CDR3 is 15 amino acids. Written as DNA, the CDR3 is TGTGCCAGCAGCTCCCAAACTAGCGGGGCTGATACGCAGTATTTT. This sequence encodes CASSSQTSGADTQYF.

The gene calls are TRBV4-3 and TRBJ2-5; 13 bases are a match to TRBD2. This CDR3 is built from 14 residues. From germline, CDR1 is LGHNA and CDR2 YSLEER. The DNA of the CDR3 is TGCGCAAGCTCTGCCAGGACTAGCGGGGGAGCCCAGTACTTC. Amino acids: CASSARTSGGAQYF.

The V and J genes are TRBV5-4 and TRBJ1-1, with D uncertain. In germline, CDR1 is SGHNT, CDR2 YYREEE (reference sequence). CDR3 length: 14 residues. V was shortened by 0 bases and J by 5 bases, with 11 bases between the two germline ends. In DNA form, the CDR3 reads TGTGCCAGCAGCTTGGTGGGCGAGGGTACTGAAGCTTTCTTT. This sequence encodes CASSLVGEGTEAFF. Using reference TRBV5-4 and TRBJ1-1 for the parts outside the CDR3, the full variable domain is ETGVTQSPTHLIKTRGQQVTLRCSSQSGHNTVSWYQQALGQGPQFIFQYYREEENGRGNFPPRFSGLQFPNYSSELNVNALELDDSALYLCASSLVGEGTEAFFGQGTRLTVV.

The rearrangement links TRBV5-1 to TRBJ2-7, with TRBD1 identical over 7 bases. J gave up 1 base and V 4 bases, and 8 bases lay outside the gene matches. The CDR3 consists of 15 residues. Germline lookup yields CDR1 SGHRS and CDR2 YFSETQ. The CDR3 loop reads CASSRTGQNSYEQYF. CDR3 in DNA: TGCGCCAGCAGCCGCACGGGACAGAATTCCTACGAGCAGTACTTC.

The chain has TRBV19 and TRBJ2-1, with D tentatively TRBD2 (5 bases). V dropped 5 bases and J dropped 1 base, with 12 bases sitting between them. The germline V gene has CDR1 LNHDA and CDR2 SQIVND (reference sequence). This CDR3 contains 15 residues. CDR3 region: CASSLGVLSYNEQFF. The DNA for the CDR3 is TGTGCCAGTAGTCTCGGGGTGCTGTCCTACAATGAGCAGTTCTTC.

The chain has TRBV6-2 or TRBV6-3 and TRBJ1-3; D call uncertain. The CDR3 contains 14 residues. CDR1 is MNHEY, CDR2 SVGEGT, per germline. Trimming cost V 7 bases and J 0 bases, with 10 bases left between them. CDR3 in DNA: TGTGCCAGCACCCCAGAGTACTCTGGAAACACCATATATTTT. Its protein is CASTPEYSGNTIYF.

This sequence joins TRBV27 and TRBJ1-4, with 8 bases lining up with TRBD1. In germline, CDR1 is MNHEY, CDR2 SMNVEV (reference sequence). CDR3 size: 14 residues. Losses at the gene ends were 8 bases for V and 8 bases for J; bases not matched to a gene: 10. The CDR3 spells CASQYRQGNEKLFF. In DNA form, the CDR3 reads TGTGCCAGCCAGTACCGACAGGGGAACGAAAAACTGTTTTTT. Drawing the rest from reference TRBV27 and TRBJ1-4, the complete variable domain is EAQVTQNPRYLITVTGKKLTVTCSQNMNHEYMSWYRQDPGLGLRQIYYSMNVEVTDKGDVPEGYKVSRKEKRNFPLILESPSPNQTSLYFCASQYRQGNEKLFFGSGTQLSVL.

CDR3 in amino acids: CASSEGQGNSPLHF. The CDR3 coding sequence is TGCGCCAGCAGCGAAGGACAGGGGAATTCACCCCTCCACTTT. The chain employs TRBV5-1 and TRBJ1-6, with TRBD1 matching over 9 bases. Looked up from germline, CDR1 is SGHRS and CDR2 is YFSETQ. CDR3 size: 14 residues. Trimming at V came to 4 bases and at J to 7 bases, leaving 3 bases not matched to a gene. Full variable domain (missing parts from reference TRBV5-1 and TRBJ1-6): KAGVTQTPRYLIKTRGQQVTLSCSPISGHRSVSWYQQTPGQGLQFLFEYFSETQRNKGNFPGRFSGRQFSNSRSEMNVSTLELGDSALYLCASSEGQGNSPLHFGNGTRLTVT.

Worth noting for this clone: An end of the junction differs from the germline gene, which may be a read error. The chain is built from TRBV5-1 and TRBJ1-1; 9 nucleotides match TRBD1. The germline CDR1 and CDR2 sequences are SGHRS and YFSETQ. CDR3 length: 15 residues. CDR3 sequence reads: CASTLGTGKNTEAFF. The CDR3 DNA reads as TGCGCCAGCACCTTGGGGACAGGGAAAAACACTGAAGCTTTCTTT.

The genes are TRBV21-1 and TRBJ1-4; the D call TRBD1 from the table was never checked on the DNA. TRBV21-1 is classified as a pseudogene. There are 15 residues in the CDR3. This chain's CDR3 is CASSKEATANEKLFF. The CDR3 nucleotides are TGTGCCAGCAGCAAAGAGGCAACAGCAAATGAAAAACTGTTTTTT.

The rearrangement uses TRBV2 and TRBJ2-5; 12 positions match TRBD2. This CDR3 has 17 residues. V was clipped by 7 bases and J by 3 bases; unmatched bases: 12. Germline CDR1 and CDR2: SNHLY and FYNNEI. The CDR3 loop reads CASTPLPRLAGEETQYF. Written as DNA, the CDR3 is TGTGCCAGCACCCCCCTGCCCCGACTAGCGGGGGAAGAGACCCAGTACTTC.

The rearrangement uses TRBV7-9 and TRBJ1-1; D perhaps matches TRBD1 (5 bases). Trimming stripped 4 bases from V and 5 bases from J, with 8 bases between. The CDR3 has 12 amino acids. The V gene's germline CDR1 is SEHNR and CDR2 FQNEAQ (reference sequence). This CDR3 reads CASSWQGTEAFF. The CDR3 bases are TGTGCCAGCAGCTGGCAGGGAACTGAAGCTTTCTTT.

In this sample, this clone turned up a few times. The chain couples TRBV11-2 to TRBJ2-2; 8 nucleotides line up with TRBD1. V dropped 4 bases and J dropped 0; count of bases not matched to a gene: 1. CDR1 is SGHAT and CDR2 is FQNNGV in the germline V gene. The CDR3 length is 15 residues. CDR3 residues: CASSSQGANTGELFF. DNA of the CDR3: TGTGCCAGCAGCTCACAGGGGGCGAACACCGGGGAGCTGTTTTTT.

J is TRBJ2-4 and V is TRBV5-8; D unresolved. The CDR3 length is 16 residues. V dropped 0 bases and J dropped 1 base, with 11 bases sitting between them. The germline V gene has CDR1 SGHTS and CDR2 YDEGEE. The CDR3 DNA reads TGTGCCAGCAGCTTGGGGGTCCAGGCGGCCAAAAACATTCAGTACTTC. Translating it yields CASSLGVQAAKNIQYF.

The gene calls are TRBV6-6 and TRBJ1-6, with 9 positions matching TRBD1. The V segment lost 8 bases and the J segment 7 bases; nucleotides outside the gene matches: 6. Germline V gene lookup returns CDR1 MNHNY and CDR2 SVGAGI (reference sequence). CDR3 length equals 14 residues. CDR3: CASWDRVKNSPLHF. The CDR3, as DNA: TGTGCCAGCTGGGACAGGGTAAAGAATTCACCCCTCCACTTT.

Points on this clone: The same CDR3 arises from other DNA sequences in this sample as well. The V gene is TRBV7-2, the J gene TRBJ1-1, with 8 bases that match TRBD1. The V gene end was trimmed by 5 bases and the J gene end by 1 base; junction bases not matched to a gene: 9. The CDR3 is made up of 16 amino acids. Germline lookup yields CDR1 SGHTA and CDR2 FQGNSA. The DNA for the CDR3 is TGTGCCAGCAGCGGCCGGACAGGGCGAGGGAACACTGAAGCTTTCTTT. This translates into CASSGRTGRGNTEAFF. Filled out from reference TRBV7-2 and TRBJ1-1, the complete variable domain reads GAGVSQSPSNKVTEKGKDVELRCDPISGHTALYWYRQSLGQGLEFLIYFQGNSAPDKSGLPSDRFSAERTGGSVSTLTIQRTQQEDSAVYLCASSGRTGRGNTEAFFGQGTRLTVV.

To note about this clone: Other DNA sequences from this sample encode an identical CDR3 as well. The genes are TRBV28 and TRBJ1-2; D gene unclear. Germline loops: CDR1 MDHEN, CDR2 SYDVKM. CDR3 length: 13 residues. V lost 2 bases and J 1 base, leaving 5 bases between the germline ends. CDR3 bases: TGTGCCAGCAGTTTACCACATAACTATGGCTACACCTTC. The encoded protein is CASSLPHNYGYTF.

This chain connects TRBV4-1 to TRBJ2-5; 7 bases agree with TRBD1. Looked up from germline, CDR1 is MGHRA and CDR2 is YSYEKL. V lost 0 bases to trimming and J lost 2 bases; unmatched junction nucleotides: 3. The CDR3 length is 15 residues. DNA of the CDR3: TGCGCCAGCAGCCAAGAGGGGACAGCTCAAGAGACCCAGTACTTC. Encoded protein: CASSQEGTAQETQYF.

The chain joins TRBV9 to TRBJ2-3, with 8 bases fitting TRBD2. The junction had 10 bases not matched to a gene; V was cut back by 6 bases and J by 4 bases. The germline CDR1 and CDR2 sequences are SGDLS and YYNGEE. This CDR3 has 15 amino acids. CDR3 coding DNA: TGTGCCAGCAAGTCGGGACTAGACCTCCCAGATACGCAGTATTTT. Its translation: CASKSGLDLPDTQYF.

This chain connects TRBV4-3 to TRBJ1-6; D unresolved. With 0 bases removed from V and 7 bases from J, the gap between germline ends came to 10 bases. The CDR3 contains 15 residues. CDR1 and CDR2 (germline): LGHNA, YSLEER. The CDR3, as DNA: TGCGCCAGCAGCCAAGACCAGCCAGGCAATTCACCCCTCCACTTT. This gives the protein CASSQDQPGNSPLHF.

The J gene is TRBJ2-1, the V gene TRBV19; tentatively, D is TRBD1 (6 bases). Germline assignment: CDR1 LNHDA and CDR2 SQIVND (reference sequence). The ends were cut back, 5 bases at V and 8 bases at J, with 16 bases in the middle. The CDR3 contains 14 residues. The CDR3 protein is CASSSPDSGDEQFF. As DNA, the CDR3 is TGTGCCAGTAGTTCACCGGACAGTGGCGATGAGCAGTTCTTC.

The V and J genes are TRBV3-1 (or the pseudogene TRBV3-2) and TRBJ2-1; 11 bases match TRBD2. The length of the CDR3 is 18 residues. Trimming removed 1 base from V and 0 bases from J; junction bases left unmatched: 5. Germline CDR1 is LGHDT and CDR2 is YNNKEL (reference sequence). CDR3 coding DNA: TGTGCCAGCAGCCAAGGACTAGCGGGGCCGAGCTCCTACAATGAGCAGTTCTTC. Translated, it gives CASSQGLAGPSSYNEQFF.

This sequence joins TRBV5-4 and TRBJ2-7; D is unclear. V lost 0 bases and J 2 bases, leaving 9 bases between the germline ends. The CDR3 has 14 amino acids. Germline lookup yields CDR1 SGHNT and CDR2 YYREEE (reference sequence). CDR3 amino acids: CASSLESPPYEQYF. DNA for the CDR3: TGTGCCAGCAGCTTGGAGAGCCCTCCCTACGAGCAGTACTTC.

The chain employs TRBV28 and TRBJ2-7, with 12 positions matching TRBD1. Looked up from germline, CDR1 is MDHEN and CDR2 is SYDVKM. There are 15 residues in the CDR3. The J segment lost 7 bases and the V segment lost 3 bases, leaving 7 bases of the junction unmatched. DNA for the CDR3: TGTGCCAGCAGTTTTCCGGGACAGGGGGCGAGGGAGCAGTACTTC. Translated: CASSFPGQGAREQYF.